These 2 T cell receptor beta chains were all obtained from the same sample, sequenced in a study of T cells in Graves' hyperthyroidism and ophthalmopathy. Amplification of TCR beta CDR3 regions used RNA as the template. Using the HTBI primer set, a first-round RT-PCR was run on the TCR CDR3. TCRdb ran MiXCR on the multiplex PCR reads and lists one entry per CDR3 protein. The table has 600,000 to 750,000 distinct CDR3 sequences, around 15% seen once. Input material: blood. Receptors originate from a man aged 45-65 years with Graves' hyperthyroidism.

As concerns this clonotype: A read error may explain this, as a much larger clone is one base away. The chain is built from TRBV27 and TRBJ1-2; tentatively, D is TRBD1 (5 bases). V was trimmed by 5 bases and J by 8 bases, leaving 15 bases between them. The CDR3 loop spans 13 amino acids. Germline V lookup: CDR1 MNHEY, CDR2 SMNVEV (reference sequence). The CDR3 here is CASSRSRASGYTF. CDR3 bases: TGTGCCAGCAGTAGGTCCAGGGCCAGCGGCTACACCTTC.

This clonotype was observed many times. The chain is built from TRBV7-2 and TRBJ2-7; D unclear. V was clipped by 1 base and J by 4 bases, with 5 bases between them. This CDR3 is 12 amino acids long. Germline assignment: CDR1 SGHTA and CDR2 FQGNSA. CDR3 DNA: TGTGCCAGCAGCTTAGGCAGATACGAGCAGTACTTC. This codes for CASSLGRYEQYF.